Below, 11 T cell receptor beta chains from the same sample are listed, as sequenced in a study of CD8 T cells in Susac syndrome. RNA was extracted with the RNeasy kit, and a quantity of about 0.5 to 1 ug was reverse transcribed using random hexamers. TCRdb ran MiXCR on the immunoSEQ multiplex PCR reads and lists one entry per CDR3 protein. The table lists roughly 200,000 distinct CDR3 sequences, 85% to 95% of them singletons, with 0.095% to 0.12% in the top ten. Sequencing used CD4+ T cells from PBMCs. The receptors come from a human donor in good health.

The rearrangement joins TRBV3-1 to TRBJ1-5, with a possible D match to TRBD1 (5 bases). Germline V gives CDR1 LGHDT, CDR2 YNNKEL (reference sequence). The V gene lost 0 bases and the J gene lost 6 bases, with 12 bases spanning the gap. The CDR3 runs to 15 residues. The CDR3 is CASSQDSGPSQPQHF. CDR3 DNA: TGTGCCAGCAGCCAAGACTCGGGGCCGAGTCAGCCCCAGCATTTT.

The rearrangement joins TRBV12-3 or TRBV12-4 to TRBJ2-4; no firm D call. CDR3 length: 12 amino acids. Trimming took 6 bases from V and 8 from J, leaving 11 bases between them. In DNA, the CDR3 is TGTGCCAGCAGCCAGGTCCAAGACATTCAGTACTTC. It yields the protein CASSQVQDIQYF.

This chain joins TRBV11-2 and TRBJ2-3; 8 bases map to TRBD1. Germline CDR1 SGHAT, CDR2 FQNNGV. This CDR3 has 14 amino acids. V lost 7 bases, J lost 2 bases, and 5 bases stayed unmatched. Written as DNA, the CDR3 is TGTGCCAGCACCCCGGACAGGGTCACAGATACGCAGTATTTT. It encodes CASTPDRVTDTQYF.

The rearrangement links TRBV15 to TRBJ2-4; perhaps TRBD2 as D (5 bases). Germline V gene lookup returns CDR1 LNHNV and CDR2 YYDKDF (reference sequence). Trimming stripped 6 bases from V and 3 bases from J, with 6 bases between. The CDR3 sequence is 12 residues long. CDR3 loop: CATRRDKNIQYF. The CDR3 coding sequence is TGTGCCACCAGGAGGGACAAAAACATTCAGTACTTC.

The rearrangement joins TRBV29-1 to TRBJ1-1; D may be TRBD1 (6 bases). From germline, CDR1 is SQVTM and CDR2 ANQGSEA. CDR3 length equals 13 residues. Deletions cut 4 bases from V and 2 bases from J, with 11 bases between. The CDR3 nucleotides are TGCAGCGTTGCGGACAGCCTCAACACTGAAGCTTTCTTT. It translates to CSVADSLNTEAFF.

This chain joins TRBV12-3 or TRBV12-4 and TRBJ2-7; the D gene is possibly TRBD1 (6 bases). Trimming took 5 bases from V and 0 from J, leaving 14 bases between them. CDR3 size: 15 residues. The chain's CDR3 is CASSRSDRSSYEQYF. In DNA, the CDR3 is TGTGCCAGCAGTAGATCAGACAGGAGCTCCTACGAGCAGTACTTC.

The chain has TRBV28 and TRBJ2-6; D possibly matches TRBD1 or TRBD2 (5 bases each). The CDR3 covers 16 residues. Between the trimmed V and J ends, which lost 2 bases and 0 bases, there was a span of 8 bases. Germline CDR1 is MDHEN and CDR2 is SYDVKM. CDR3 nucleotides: TGTGCCAGCAGTTTACCAGGGAGCTCTGGGGCCAACGTCCTGACTTTC. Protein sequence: CASSLPGSSGANVLTF.

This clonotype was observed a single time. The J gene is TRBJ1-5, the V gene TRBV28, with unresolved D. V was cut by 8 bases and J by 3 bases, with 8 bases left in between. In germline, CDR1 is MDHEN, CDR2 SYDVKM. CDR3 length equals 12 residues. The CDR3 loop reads CASQPSNQPQHF. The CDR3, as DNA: TGTGCCAGCCAGCCATCCAATCAGCCCCAGCATTTT.

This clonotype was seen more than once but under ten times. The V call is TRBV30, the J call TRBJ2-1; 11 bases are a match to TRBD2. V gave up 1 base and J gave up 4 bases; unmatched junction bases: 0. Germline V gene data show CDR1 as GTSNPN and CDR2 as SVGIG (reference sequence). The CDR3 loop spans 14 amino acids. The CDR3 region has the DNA TGTGCCTGGAGTGGGACTAGCGGGTACAATGAGCAGTTCTTC. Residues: CAWSGTSGYNEQFF.

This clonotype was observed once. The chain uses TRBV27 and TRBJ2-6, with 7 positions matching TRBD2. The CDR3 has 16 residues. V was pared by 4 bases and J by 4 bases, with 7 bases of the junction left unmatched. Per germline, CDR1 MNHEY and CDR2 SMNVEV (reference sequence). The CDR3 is CASSSGGTGGANVLTF. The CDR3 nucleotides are TGTGCCAGCAGTTCCGGGGGGACCGGCGGGGCCAACGTCCTGACTTTC. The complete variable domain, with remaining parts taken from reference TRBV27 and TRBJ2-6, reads EAQVTQNPRYLITVTGKKLTVTCSQNMNHEYMSWYRQDPGLGLRQIYYSMNVEVTDKGDVPEGYKVSRKEKRNFPLILESPSPNQTSLYFCASSSGGTGGANVLTFGAGSRLTVL.

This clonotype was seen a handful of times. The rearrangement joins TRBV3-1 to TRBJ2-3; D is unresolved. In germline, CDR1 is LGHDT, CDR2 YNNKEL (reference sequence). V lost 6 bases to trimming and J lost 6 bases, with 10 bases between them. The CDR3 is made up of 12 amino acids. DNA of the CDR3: TGTGCCAGCAGTCCCCTGGCGGATACGCAGTATTTT. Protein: CASSPLADTQYF.